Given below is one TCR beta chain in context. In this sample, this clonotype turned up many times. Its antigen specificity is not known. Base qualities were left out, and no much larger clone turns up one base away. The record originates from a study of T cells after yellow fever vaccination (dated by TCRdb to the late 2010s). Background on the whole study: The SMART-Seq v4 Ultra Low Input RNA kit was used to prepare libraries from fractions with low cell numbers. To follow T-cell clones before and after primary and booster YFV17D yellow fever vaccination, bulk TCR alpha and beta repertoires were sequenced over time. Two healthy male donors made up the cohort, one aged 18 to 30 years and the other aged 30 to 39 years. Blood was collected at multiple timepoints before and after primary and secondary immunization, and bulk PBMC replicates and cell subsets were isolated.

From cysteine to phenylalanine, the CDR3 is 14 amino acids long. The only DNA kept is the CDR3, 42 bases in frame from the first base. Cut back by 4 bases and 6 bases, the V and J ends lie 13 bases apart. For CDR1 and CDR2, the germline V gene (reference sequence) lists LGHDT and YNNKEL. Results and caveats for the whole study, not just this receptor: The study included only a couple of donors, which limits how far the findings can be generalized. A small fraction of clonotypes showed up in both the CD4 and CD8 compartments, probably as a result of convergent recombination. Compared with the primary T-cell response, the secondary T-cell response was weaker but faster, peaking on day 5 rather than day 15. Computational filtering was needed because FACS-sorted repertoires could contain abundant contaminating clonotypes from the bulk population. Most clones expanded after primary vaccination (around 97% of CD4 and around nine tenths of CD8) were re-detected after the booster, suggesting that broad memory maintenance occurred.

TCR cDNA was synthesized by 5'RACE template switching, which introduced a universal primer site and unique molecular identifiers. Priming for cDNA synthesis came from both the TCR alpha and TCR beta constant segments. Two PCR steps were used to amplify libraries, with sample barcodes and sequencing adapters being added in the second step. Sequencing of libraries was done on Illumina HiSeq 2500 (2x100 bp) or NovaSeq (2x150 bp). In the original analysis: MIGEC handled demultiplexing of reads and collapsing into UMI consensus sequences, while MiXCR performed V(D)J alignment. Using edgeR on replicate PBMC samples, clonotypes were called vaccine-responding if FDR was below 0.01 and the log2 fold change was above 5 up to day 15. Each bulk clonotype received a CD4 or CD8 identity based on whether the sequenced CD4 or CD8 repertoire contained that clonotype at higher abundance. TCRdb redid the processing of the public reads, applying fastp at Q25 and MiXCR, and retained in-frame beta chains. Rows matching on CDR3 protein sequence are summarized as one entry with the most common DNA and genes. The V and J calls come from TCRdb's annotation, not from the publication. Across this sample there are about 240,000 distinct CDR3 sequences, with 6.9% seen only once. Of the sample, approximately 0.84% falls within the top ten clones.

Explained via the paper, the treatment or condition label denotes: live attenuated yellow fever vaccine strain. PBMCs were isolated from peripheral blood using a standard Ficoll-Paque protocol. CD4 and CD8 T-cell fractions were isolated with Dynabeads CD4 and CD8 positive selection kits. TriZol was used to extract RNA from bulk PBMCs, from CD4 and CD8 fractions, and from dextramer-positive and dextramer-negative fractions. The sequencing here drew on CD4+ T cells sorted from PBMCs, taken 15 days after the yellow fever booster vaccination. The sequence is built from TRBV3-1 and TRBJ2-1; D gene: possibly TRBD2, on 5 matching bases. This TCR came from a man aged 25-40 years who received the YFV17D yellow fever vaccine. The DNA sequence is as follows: TGTGCCAGCAGCCTAAGAGGGCGGTTCAATGAGCAGTTCTTC. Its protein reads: CASSLRGRFNEQFF.